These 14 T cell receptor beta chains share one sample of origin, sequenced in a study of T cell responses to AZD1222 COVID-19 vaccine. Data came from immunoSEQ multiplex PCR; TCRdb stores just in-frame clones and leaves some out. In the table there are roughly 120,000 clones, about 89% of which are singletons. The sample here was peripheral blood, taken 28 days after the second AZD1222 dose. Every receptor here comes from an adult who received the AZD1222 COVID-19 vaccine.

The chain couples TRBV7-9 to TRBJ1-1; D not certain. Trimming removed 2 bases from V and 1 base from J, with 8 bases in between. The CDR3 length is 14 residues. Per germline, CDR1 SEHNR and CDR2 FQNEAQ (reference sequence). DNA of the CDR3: TGTGCCAGCAGCTTATGGGAAGGGAACACTGAAGCTTTCTTT. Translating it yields CASSLWEGNTEAFF.

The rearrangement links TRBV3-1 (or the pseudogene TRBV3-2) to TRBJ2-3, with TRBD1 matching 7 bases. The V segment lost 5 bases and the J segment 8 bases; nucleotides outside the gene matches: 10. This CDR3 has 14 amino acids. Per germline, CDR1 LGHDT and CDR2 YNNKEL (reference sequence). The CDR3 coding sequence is TGTGCCAGCAGCGCAGACAGGGCCCCAGTTACGCAGTATTTT. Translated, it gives CASSADRAPVTQYF.

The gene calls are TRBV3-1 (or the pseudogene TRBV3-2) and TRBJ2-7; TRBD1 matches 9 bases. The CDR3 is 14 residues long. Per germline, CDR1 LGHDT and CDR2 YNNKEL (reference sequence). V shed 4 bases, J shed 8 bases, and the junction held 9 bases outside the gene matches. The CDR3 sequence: CASSLGQGSRKQYF. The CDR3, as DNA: TGTGCCAGCAGCCTCGGACAGGGGAGTAGGAAGCAGTACTTC.

The CDR3 is CASSPPGRQGSYGYTF. CDR3 in DNA: TGTGCCAGCTCACCACCTGGGAGGCAGGGGAGCTATGGCTACACCTTC. V usage is TRBV18 and J usage is TRBJ1-2; tentatively, D is TRBD1 (6 bases). The CDR3 extends over 16 amino acids. V lost 0 bases, J lost 4 bases, and 15 bases lay in between. Germline loops: CDR1 KGHSH, CDR2 LQKENI.

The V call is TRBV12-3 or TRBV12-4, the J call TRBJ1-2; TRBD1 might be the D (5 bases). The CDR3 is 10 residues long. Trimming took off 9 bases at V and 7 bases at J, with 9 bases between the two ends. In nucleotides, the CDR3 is TGTGCCAGGCCCGGGGCTGGCTACACCTTC. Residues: CARPGAGYTF.

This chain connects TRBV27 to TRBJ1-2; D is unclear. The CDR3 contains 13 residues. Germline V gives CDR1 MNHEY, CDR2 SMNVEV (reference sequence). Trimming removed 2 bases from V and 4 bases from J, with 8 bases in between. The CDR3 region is CASSLVLGYGYTF. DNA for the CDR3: TGTGCCAGCAGTTTAGTCCTGGGCTATGGCTACACCTTC.

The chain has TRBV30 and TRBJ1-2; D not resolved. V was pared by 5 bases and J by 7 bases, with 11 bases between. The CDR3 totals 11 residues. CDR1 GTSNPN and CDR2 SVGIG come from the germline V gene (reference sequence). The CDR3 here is CAWQTGSGYTF. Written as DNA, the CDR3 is TGTGCCTGGCAAACCGGGAGTGGCTACACCTTC. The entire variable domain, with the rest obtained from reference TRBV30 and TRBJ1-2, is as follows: SQTIHQWPATLVQPVGSPLSLECTVEGTSNPNLYWYRQAAGRGLQLLFYSVGIGQISSEVPQNLSASRPQDRQFILSSKKLLLSDSGFYLCAWQTGSGYTFGSGTRLTVV.

The CDR3 nucleotides are TGTGCCAGCAGCTTAGATCTTGGGCCCTCTATGAACACTGAAGCTTTCTTT. Its protein is CASSLDLGPSMNTEAFF. The chain employs TRBV11-2 and TRBJ1-1; D uncertain. From germline, CDR1 is SGHAT and CDR2 FQNNGV. The CDR3 consists of 17 residues. The V gene lost 0 bases and the J gene lost 0 bases, with 14 bases spanning the gap.

The CDR3 here is CASSTRQGVVTGELFF. CDR3 bases: TGTGCCAGCAGTACGAGACAGGGGGTAGTCACCGGGGAGCTGTTTTTT. V and J are TRBV27 and TRBJ2-2, with 9 bases that match TRBD1. With 5 bases clipped from V and 4 bases from J, the junction kept 8 bases outside the gene matches. Germline V CDR1 and CDR2: MNHEY, SMNVEV (reference sequence). This CDR3 region has 16 residues.

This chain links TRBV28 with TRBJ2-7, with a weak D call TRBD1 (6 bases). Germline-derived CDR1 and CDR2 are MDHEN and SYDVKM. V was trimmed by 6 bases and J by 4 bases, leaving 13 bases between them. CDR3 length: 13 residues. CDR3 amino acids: CASSRGTKYEQYF. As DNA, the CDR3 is TGTGCCAGCAGCCGAGGGACAAAATACGAGCAGTACTTC.

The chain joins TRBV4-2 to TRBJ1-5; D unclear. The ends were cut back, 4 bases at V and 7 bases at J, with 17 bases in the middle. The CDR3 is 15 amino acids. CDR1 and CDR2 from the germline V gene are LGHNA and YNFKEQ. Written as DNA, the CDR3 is TGTGCCAGCAGCCTAGTGGACTCATTGGGGCAGCCCCAGCATTTT. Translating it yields CASSLVDSLGQPQHF.

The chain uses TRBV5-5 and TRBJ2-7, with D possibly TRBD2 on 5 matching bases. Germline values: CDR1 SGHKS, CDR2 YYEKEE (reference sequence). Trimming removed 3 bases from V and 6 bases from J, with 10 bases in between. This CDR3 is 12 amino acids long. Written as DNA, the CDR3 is TGTGCCAGCAGCTGGAGGTACGGCGAGCAGTACTTC. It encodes CASSWRYGEQYF. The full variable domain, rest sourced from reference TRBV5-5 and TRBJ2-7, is DAGVTQSPTHLIKTRGQQVTLRCSPISGHKSVSWYQQVLGQGPQFIFQYYEKEERGRGNFPDRFSARQFPNYSSELNVNALLLGDSALYLCASSWRYGEQYFGPGTRLTVT.

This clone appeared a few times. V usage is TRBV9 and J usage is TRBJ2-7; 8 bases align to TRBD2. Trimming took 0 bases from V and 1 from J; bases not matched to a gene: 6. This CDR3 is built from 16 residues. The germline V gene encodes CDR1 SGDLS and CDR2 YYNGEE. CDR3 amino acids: CASSVGPERGSYEQYF. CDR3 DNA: TGTGCCAGCAGCGTAGGTCCGGAGCGGGGGTCCTACGAGCAGTACTTC.

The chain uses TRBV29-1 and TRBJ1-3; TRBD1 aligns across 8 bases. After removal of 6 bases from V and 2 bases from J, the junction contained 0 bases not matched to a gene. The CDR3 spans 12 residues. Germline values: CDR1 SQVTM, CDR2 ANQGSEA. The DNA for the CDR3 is TGCAGCGTGACAGGGGCTGGAAACACCATATATTTT. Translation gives CSVTGAGNTIYF.